A selection of T cell receptor beta chains follows, all from one sample in a study of T cell changes during pregnancy in multiple sclerosis. Using immunoSEQ multiplex PCR, the repertoire was profiled, and TCRdb retains in-frame clones only, with some absent. Among about 42,000 clones listed, about 90% were seen once. This specimen was CD4+ T cells from peripheral blood mononuclear cells, taken after pregnancy. Receptors originate from a female donor in good health, enrolled as a control in a pregnancy study. Each CDR3 is given with its conserved first and last residue. The D gene is left open where the match is weak. Only part of the rows carry a size: once, few, many, or a class if the clone is expanded.

d_call	clone_size	v_call	cdr3_length	j_call	cdr3_nt	cdr3_aa
TRBD1	NA	TRBV30	11	TRBJ2-7	TGTGCCGGGGACAGGGGACACGAGCAGTACTTC	CAGDRGHEQYF
TRBD1	NA	TRBV28	14	TRBJ1-5	TGTGCCAGCAGTTGGACAGGGAACGATCAGCCCCAGCATTTT	CASSWTGNDQPQHF
NA	NA	TRBV5-1	14	TRBJ1-1	TGCGCCAGCAGCTTGGCCGAAGGGGGCACTGAAGCTTTCTTT	CASSLAEGGTEAFF
TRBD2	NA	TRBV30	15	TRBJ2-5	TGTGCCTGGAAAGTAGCGGGAGGGCCTAGAGAGACCCAGTACTTC	CAWKVAGGPRETQYF
TRBD1	NA	TRBV28	12	TRBJ2-7	TGTGCCACCCCGGACAGGGGTTACGAGCAGTACTTC	CATPDRGYEQYF
NA	NA	TRBV29-1	11	TRBJ2-5	TGCAGCGTTGCGGTAGCAGAGACCCAGTACTTC	CSVAVAETQYF
TRBD1	NA	TRBV4-3	15	TRBJ2-5	TGCGCCAGCAGCCACCGATCCGGGACAGTGGAGACCCAGTACTTC	CASSHRSGTVETQYF
TRBD1	NA	TRBV7-7	14	TRBJ2-2	TGTGCCAGCAGCCCGACGACAGGGCCCGGGGAGCTGTTTTTT	CASSPTTGPGELFF
NA	NA	TRBV7-9	18	TRBJ2-4	TGTGCCAGCAGCCCACGGTGGGGGGAAGTAATAGCCAAAAACATTCAGTACTTC	CASSPRWGEVIAKNIQYF
NA	NA	TRBV7-9	15	TRBJ1-2	TGTGCCAGCAGCTTGGGTGGGGGCGCCACCGATGGCTACACCTTC	CASSLGGGATDGYTF
NA	NA	TRBV28	14	TRBJ1-2	TGTGCCAGCAGTTTAAGGCAGGGGAACTTTGGCTACACCTTC	CASSLRQGNFGYTF
NA	NA	TRBV2	15	TRBJ2-2	TGTGCCAGCAGTGACTCTAGAGAGAACACCGGGGAGCTGTTTTTT	CASSDSRENTGELFF
TRBD1	NA	TRBV28	14	TRBJ1-6	TGTGCCAGCAGTTCACGAGACAGGGTCTCACCCCTCCACTTT	CASSSRDRVSPLHF
NA	NA	TRBV28	15	TRBJ1-4	TGTGCCAGCAGACCTACGGGGGGGCGTACTGAAAAACTGTTTTTT	CASRPTGGRTEKLFF
NA	NA	TRBV6-5	13	TRBJ2-3	TGTGCCAGCAGTTACTCCAGAGGAGGTACGCAGTATTTT	CASSYSRGGTQYF
NA	NA	TRBV30	12	TRBJ2-7	TGTGTCGTCTCCGGGACTCGTTACGAGCAGTACTTC	CVVSGTRYEQYF
TRBD2	NA	TRBV28	14	TRBJ2-7	TGTGCCGCAAGCGGGGGCCTCGTTCCCTACGAGCAGTACTTC	CAASGGLVPYEQYF
NA	NA	TRBV4-2	16	TRBJ2-3	TGTGCCAGCAGCCTAGGAGGCACACTTCTCACAGATACGCAGTATTTT	CASSLGGTLLTDTQYF
NA	once	TRBV19	14	TRBJ2-2	TGTGCCAGTAGTAGCGGTGACGACACCGGGGAGCTGTTTTTT	CASSSGDDTGELFF
NA	NA	TRBV9	15	TRBJ2-7	TGTGCCAGCTCAAGTAGTTTGCAGGGCATCAACGAGCAGTACTTC	CASSSSLQGINEQYF
NA	few	TRBV19	13	TRBJ1-2	TGTGCCAGTAGTATTGGGGGGAGATATGGCTACACCTTC	CASSIGGRYGYTF
TRBD2	NA	TRBV5-1	15	TRBJ2-7	TGCGCCAGCTCCCCAATTCAGCGGGGCTCCTACGAGCAGTACTTC	CASSPIQRGSYEQYF
NA	NA	TRBV5-1	15	TRBJ2-7	TGCGCCAGCAGCTGGCAGGGCAGTATTTACTACGAGCAGTACTTC	CASSWQGSIYYEQYF
TRBD2	NA	TRBV10-3	18	TRBJ2-6	TGTGCCATCAGTGTTGGGGAGGGATTAGGCTCTGGGGCCAACGTCCTGACTTTC	CAISVGEGLGSGANVLTF
NA	NA	TRBV28	12	TRBJ1-5	TGTGCCAGCAGGCAACAAGGGGGTCCCCAGCATTTT	CASRQQGGPQHF
NA	NA	TRBV5-1	14	TRBJ1-1	TGCGCCAGCAGCTTAACTGAACAGTTCACTGAAGCTTTCTTT	CASSLTEQFTEAFF
TRBD1	NA	TRBV5-6	13	TRBJ1-6	TGTGCCAGCAGCTTCAGGGGGAGTTCACCCCTCCACTTT	CASSFRGSSPLHF
TRBD1	NA	TRBV6-5	16	TRBJ1-1	TGTGCCAGCAGTTACTCGCGAACAGGGGGAGTAACTGAAGCTTTCTTT	CASSYSRTGGVTEAFF
TRBD1	once	TRBV27	14	TRBJ2-7	TGTGCCAGCAGACCGGACAGGTTTACCTACGAGCAGTACTTC	CASRPDRFTYEQYF
TRBD1	NA	TRBV5-1	16	TRBJ2-7	TGCGCCAGCAGCCCACAACCGGGGCAGGGGGCCTACGAGCAGTACTTC	CASSPQPGQGAYEQYF
TRBD2	NA	TRBV4-2	18	TRBJ2-4	TGTGCCAGCAGCCAAGATTTCGCGAGCGGGGGGGCCAAAAACATTCAGTACTTC	CASSQDFASGGAKNIQYF
TRBD1	NA	TRBV15	13	TRBJ1-5	TGTGCCACCAGTACAGGGGGCAATCAGCCCCAGCATTTT	CATSTGGNQPQHF
TRBD1	NA	TRBV5-1	18	TRBJ1-6	TGCGCCAGCAGCTTGGGGGACAGACTAACGTCAAATAATTCACCCCTCCACTTT	CASSLGDRLTSNNSPLHF
TRBD2	NA	TRBV2	18	TRBJ2-1	TGTGCCAGCAGGACCCGGATGACTAGCGGGATAATTGGGGATGAGCAGTTCTTC	CASRTRMTSGIIGDEQFF
TRBD2	NA	TRBV5-1	18	TRBJ2-1	TGCGCCAGCAGCCCCGGGACTAGCGGGAGGCCCGGGGATAATGAGCAGTTCTTC	CASSPGTSGRPGDNEQFF
NA	NA	TRBV7-6	15	TRBJ1-5	TGTGCCAGCAGCCCAGGGGCTGGGTGGGCGCAGCCCCAGCATTTT	CASSPGAGWAQPQHF
TRBD2	NA	TRBV5-6	12	TRBJ2-1	TGTGCCAGCAGCCTAGCGGGGAGGGAGCAGTTCTTC	CASSLAGREQFF
TRBD2	NA	TRBV6-1	14	TRBJ2-1	TGTGCCAGCAACGGGGGGGAGTTACACAATGAGCAGTTCTTC	CASNGGELHNEQFF
TRBD1	few	TRBV28	19	TRBJ1-3	TGTGCCAGCAGTCCTGTCCCGGGACAGGTTATTGATTTGGTCGACACCATATATTTT	CASSPVPGQVIDLVDTIYF
NA	NA	TRBV9	12	TRBJ1-2	TGTGCCAGCACCCAGAACAACTATGGCTACACCTTC	CASTQNNYGYTF
NA	NA	TRBV7-2	18	TRBJ1-3	TGTGCCAGCAGCTTAATCCAGTCCGGTGACTTCTCTGGAAACACCATATATTTT	CASSLIQSGDFSGNTIYF
TRBD1	NA	TRBV7-9	15	TRBJ1-6	TGTGCCAGCAGCGGCGGGACAGCCTATAATTCACCCCTCCACTTT	CASSGGTAYNSPLHF
TRBD1	NA	TRBV9	16	TRBJ2-1	TGTGCCAGCAGCGCATCGACCGGGACAGGGGGTGTTGAGCAGTTCTTC	CASSASTGTGGVEQFF
NA	once	TRBV27	12	TRBJ2-1	TGTGCCGCGCGCCGGGACTACAATGAGCAGTTCTTC	CAARRDYNEQFF
TRBD2	NA	TRBV7-3	16	TRBJ2-3	TGTGCCAGCAGCTTAGGAAGCGGGAGGGGTGCGGATACGCAGTATTTT	CASSLGSGRGADTQYF
NA	NA	TRBV25-1	12	TRBJ1-1	TGTGCCAGTCGGTCCGGGAACACTGAAGCTTTCTTT	CASRSGNTEAFF